A selection of T cell receptor beta chains follows, all from one sample in a study of CD8+ T cells in alopecia areata. Profiling relied on immunoSEQ multiplex PCR, and the TCRdb table lists in-frame clones only, not all of them. The sample lists fewer than 40,000 clones; roughly half were seen once. The sequencing input was CD4+ Tregs sorted from blood. The receptors stem from a human donor with alopecia areata. The conserved cysteine and the conserved F or W are not part of the CDR3 here. The order of the fields is J gene, V gene, CDR3 protein.

>TRBJ1-3|TRBV5-4
ASSLGTPGNTIY
>TRBJ2-5|TRBV6-5
ASSYSFRLLQETQY
>TRBJ2-2|TRBV28
ASRLLGPNTGELF
>TRBJ2-3|TRBV7-2
ASSLISVSV
>TRBJ1-6|TRBV6-6
ASSYRLQGRGSPLH
>TRBJ2-3|TRBV28
ASSFTGDPGGSDTQY
>TRBJ2-7|TRBV18
ASSWAGTEQY
>TRBJ2-6|TRBV5-6
ASSLPSGSGANVLT
>TRBJ2-1|TRBV19
ASSTRLAGGFPYNEQF
>TRBJ2-3|TRBV6-5
ASGETGEGTQY
>TRBJ1-1|TRBV5-1
ASSLRGSAEAF
>TRBJ1-1|TRBV5-6
ASSFRRNTEAF
>NA|TRBV7-9
ASSLGPNGHEQY
>TRBJ2-5|TRBV4-1
ASSQALVTSGAREQY
>TRBJ1-5|TRBV9
ASSGGRSFEPQH
>TRBJ1-3|TRBV5-1
ASSNSGNTIY
>TRBJ1-1|TRBV6-5
ASSDNTGIEAF
>TRBJ1-2|TRBV6-6
ASSLGGHYGYT
>TRBJ2-1|TRBV29-1
SVNGQGWDEQF
>TRBJ2-7|TRBV6-5
ASSPSGGAREQY
>TRBJ2-1|TRBV6-5
ASALSGGRDEQF
>TRBJ2-7|TRBV7-2
ASSLLAGSHEQY
>TRBJ2-2|TRBV6-5
ASSFRLARTGELF
>TRBJ2-5|TRBV28
ASSFASQETQY
>TRBJ1-2|TRBV30
AWSLRDRGSRGYT
>TRBJ2-7|TRBV4-1
ASSQEKPYSYEQY
>TRBJ2-6|TRBV28
ASSLLVAGANVLT
>TRBJ2-7|TRBV20-1
SARAGLEQY
>TRBJ2-7|TRBV20-1
SAGGAYEQY
>TRBJ1-2|TRBV7-9
ASSSSLKYGYT
>TRBJ1-1|TRBV28
ASRPSLGQVNTEAF
>TRBJ2-7|TRBV5-1
ASSLTGYEQY
>TRBJ2-3|TRBV4-3
ASSRAPQPLGTQY
>TRBJ2-1|TRBV2
ASRGLAGGLEQF
>TRBJ2-7|TRBV29-1
SVEGGVTGEQY
>TRBJ2-1|TRBV30
AWSVTRSGEQF
>TRBJ2-3|TRBV5-1
ASTERGMDTDTQY
>TRBJ2-2|TRBV29-1
SVPQPGQGSGQLF
>TRBJ2-3|TRBV10-3
AIRRAGVATDTQY
>TRBJ2-3|TRBV7-3
ASSPTTSGTQY
>TRBJ2-2|TRBV19
ASSHPRSTGELF